This T cell receptor (beta chain) was obtained from a study of monozygotic twins with inflammatory bowel disease. Overall study findings and caveats: The data did not back a single strong IBD-associated clonotype or signal. Between concordant and discordant twins, repertoire similarity failed to differ, a result that limited power may explain.

The authors used about 3,500 ng of total RNA per TCR library. Reanalyzing the 5' RACE reads, TCRdb keeps one entry per CDR3 protein, without DNA. The sample includes more than 110,000 distinct CDR3 sequences. With regard to this clonotype: Its antigen is still unknown.

This clonotype originated in a human donor with ulcerative colitis or Crohn's disease, or a healthy co-twin of an affected twin (not recorded which). Material for sequencing was blood.

The CDR3 here is CASRTGTAGNTIYF. The chain carries TRBV5-1 and TRBJ1-3; TCRdb's assignment of TRBD1 cannot be checked, as there is no DNA. This CDR3 spans 14 amino acids. The V gene's germline CDR1 is SGHRS and CDR2 YFSETQ.